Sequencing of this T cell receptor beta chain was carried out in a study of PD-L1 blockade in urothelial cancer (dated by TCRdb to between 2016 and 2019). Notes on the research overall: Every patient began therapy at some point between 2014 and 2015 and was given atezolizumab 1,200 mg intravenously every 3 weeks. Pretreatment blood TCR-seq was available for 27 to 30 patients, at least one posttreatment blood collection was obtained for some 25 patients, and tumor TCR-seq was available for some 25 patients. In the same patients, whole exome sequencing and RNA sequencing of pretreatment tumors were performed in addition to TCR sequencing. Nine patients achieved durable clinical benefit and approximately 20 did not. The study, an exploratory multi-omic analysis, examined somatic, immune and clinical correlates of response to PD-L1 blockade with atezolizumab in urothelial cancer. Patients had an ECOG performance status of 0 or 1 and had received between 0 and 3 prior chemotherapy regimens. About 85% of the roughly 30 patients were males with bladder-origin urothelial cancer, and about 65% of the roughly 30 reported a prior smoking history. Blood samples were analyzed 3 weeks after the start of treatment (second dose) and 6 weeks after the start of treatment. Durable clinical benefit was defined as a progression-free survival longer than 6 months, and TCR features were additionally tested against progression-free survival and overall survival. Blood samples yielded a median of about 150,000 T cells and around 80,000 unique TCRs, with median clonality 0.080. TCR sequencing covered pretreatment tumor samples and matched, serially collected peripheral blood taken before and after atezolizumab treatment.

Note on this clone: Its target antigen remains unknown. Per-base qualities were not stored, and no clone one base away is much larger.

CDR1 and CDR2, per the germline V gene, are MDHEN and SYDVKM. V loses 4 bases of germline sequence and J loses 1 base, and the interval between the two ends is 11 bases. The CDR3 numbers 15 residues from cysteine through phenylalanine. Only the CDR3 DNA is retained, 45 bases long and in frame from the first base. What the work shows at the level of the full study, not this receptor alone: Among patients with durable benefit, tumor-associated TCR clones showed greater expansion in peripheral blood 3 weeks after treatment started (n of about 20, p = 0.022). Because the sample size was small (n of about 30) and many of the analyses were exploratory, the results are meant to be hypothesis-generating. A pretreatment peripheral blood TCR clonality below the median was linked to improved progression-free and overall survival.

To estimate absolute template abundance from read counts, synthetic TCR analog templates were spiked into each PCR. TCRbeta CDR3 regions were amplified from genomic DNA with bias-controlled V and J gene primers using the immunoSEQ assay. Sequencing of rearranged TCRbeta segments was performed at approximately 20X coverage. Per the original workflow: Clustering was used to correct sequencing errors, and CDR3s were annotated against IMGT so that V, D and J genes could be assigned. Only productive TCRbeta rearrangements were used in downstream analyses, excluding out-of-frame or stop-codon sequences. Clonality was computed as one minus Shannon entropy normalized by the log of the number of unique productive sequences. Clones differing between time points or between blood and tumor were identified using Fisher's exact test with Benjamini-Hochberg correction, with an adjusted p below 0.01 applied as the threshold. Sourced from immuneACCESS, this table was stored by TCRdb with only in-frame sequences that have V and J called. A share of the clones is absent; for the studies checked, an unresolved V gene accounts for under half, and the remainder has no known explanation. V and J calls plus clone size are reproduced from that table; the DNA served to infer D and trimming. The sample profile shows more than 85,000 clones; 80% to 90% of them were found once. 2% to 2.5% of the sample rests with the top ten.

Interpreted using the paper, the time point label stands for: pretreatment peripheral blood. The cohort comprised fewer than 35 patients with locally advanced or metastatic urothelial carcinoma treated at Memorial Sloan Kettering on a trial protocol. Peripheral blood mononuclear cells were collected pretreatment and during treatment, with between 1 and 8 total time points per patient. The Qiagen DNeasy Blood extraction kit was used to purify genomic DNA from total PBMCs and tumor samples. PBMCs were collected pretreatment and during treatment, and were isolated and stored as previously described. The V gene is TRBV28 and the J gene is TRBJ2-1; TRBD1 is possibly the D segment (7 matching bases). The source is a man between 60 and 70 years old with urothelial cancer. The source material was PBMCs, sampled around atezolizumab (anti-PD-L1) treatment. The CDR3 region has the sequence CASSSQGRSYNEQFF. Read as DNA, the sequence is TGTGCCAGCAGTTCACAGGGGAGGTCCTACAATGAGCAGTTCTTC.